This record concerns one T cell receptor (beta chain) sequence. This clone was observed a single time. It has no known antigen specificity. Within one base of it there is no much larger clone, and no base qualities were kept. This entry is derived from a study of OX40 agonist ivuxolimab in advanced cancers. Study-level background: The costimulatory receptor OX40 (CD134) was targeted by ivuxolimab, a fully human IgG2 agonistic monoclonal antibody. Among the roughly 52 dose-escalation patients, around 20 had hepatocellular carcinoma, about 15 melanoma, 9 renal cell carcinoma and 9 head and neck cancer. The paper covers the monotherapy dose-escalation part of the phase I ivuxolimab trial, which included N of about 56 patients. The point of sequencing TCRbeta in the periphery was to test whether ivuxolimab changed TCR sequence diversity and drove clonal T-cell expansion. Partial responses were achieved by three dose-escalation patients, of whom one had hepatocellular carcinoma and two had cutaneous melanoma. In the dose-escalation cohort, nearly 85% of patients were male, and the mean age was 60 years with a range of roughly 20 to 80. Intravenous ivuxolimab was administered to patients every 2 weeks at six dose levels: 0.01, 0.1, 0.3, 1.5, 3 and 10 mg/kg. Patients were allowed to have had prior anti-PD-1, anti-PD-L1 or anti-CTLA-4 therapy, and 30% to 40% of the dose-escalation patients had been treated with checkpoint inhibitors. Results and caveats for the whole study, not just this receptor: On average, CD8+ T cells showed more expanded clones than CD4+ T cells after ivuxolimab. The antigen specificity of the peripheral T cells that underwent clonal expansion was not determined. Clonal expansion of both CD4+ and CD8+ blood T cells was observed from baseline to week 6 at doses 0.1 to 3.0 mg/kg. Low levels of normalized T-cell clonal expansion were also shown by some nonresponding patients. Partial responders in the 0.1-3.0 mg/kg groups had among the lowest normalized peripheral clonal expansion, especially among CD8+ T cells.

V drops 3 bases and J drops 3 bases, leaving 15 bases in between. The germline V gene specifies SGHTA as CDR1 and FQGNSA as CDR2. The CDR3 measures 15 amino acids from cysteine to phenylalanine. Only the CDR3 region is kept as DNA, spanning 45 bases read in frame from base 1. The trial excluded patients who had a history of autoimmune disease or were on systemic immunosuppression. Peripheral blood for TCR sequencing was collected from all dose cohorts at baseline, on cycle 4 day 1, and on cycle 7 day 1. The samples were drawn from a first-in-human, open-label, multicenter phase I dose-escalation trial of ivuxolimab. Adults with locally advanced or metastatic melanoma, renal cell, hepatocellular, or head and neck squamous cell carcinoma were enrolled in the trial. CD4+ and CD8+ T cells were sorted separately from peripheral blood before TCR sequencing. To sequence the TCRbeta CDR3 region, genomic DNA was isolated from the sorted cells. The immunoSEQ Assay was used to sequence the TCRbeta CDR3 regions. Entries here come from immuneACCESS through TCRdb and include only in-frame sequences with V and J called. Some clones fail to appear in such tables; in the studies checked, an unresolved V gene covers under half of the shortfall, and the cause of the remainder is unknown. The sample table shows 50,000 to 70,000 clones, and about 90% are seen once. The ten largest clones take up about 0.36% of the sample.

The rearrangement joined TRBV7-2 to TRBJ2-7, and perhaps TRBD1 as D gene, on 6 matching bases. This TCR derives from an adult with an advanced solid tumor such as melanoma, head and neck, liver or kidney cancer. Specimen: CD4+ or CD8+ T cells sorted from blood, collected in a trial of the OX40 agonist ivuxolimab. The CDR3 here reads CASSFTQDSFYEQYF. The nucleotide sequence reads TGTGCCAGCAGCTTTACGCAGGACAGCTTCTACGAGCAGTACTTC. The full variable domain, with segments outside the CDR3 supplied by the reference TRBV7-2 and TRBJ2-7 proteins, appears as GAGVSQSPSNKVTEKGKDVELRCDPISGHTALYWYRQSLGQGLEFLIYFQGNSAPDKSGLPSDRFSAERTGGSVSTLTIQRTQQEDSAVYLCASSFTQDSFYEQYFGPGTRLTVT.